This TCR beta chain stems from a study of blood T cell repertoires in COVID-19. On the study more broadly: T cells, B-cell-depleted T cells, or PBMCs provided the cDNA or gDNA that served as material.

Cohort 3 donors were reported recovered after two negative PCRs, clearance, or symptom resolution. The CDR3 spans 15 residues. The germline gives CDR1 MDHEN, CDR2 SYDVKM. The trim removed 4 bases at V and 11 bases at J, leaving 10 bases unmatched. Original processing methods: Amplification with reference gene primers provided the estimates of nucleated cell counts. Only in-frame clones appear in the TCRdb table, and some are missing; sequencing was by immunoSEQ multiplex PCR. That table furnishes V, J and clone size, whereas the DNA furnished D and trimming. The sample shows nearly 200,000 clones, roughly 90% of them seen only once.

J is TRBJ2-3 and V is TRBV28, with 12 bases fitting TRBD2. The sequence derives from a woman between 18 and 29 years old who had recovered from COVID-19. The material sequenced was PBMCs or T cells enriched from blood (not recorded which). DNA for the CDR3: TGTGCCAGCAGTTCTCTAGCGGGGGGGCCAGGTGTGCAGTATTTT. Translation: CASSSLAGGPGVQYF. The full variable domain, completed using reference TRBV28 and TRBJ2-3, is DVKVTQSSRYLVKRTGEKVFLECVQDMDHENMFWYRQDPGLGLRLIYFSYDVKMKEKGDIPEGYSVSREKKERFSLILESASTNQTSMYLCASSSLAGGPGVQYFGPGTRLTVL.